These 8 T cell receptor beta chains share one sample of origin, sequenced in a study of T cell responses to AZD1222 COVID-19 vaccine. Clones were sequenced by immunoSEQ multiplex PCR, and TCRdb holds only the in-frame ones, with some missing. The repertoire holds about 150,000 clones, with 80% to 95% as singletons. The sample here was peripheral blood, taken on day 0 of AZD1222 vaccination. The source is an adult in good health.

V is TRBV2 and J is TRBJ1-6, with 11 bases identical to TRBD1. The CDR3 spans 16 residues. Germline CDR1 is SNHLY and CDR2 is FYNNEI. The V gene end was trimmed by 4 bases and the J gene end by 8 bases; junction bases not matched to a gene: 7. In DNA, the CDR3 is TGTGCCAGCAGTGGGGGGACAGGGGGTTTTGATTCACCCCTCCACTTT. Translating gives CASSGGTGGFDSPLHF.

The chain combines TRBV10-2 with TRBJ2-1; 12 bases are a match to TRBD2. This CDR3 comprises 16 residues. The V segment lost 4 bases and the J segment 4 bases; nucleotides outside the gene matches: 5. Germline CDR1 reads WSHSY; CDR2 reads SAAADI. The CDR3 sequence: CASSGGLAGRYNEQFF. The DNA of the CDR3 is TGCGCCAGCAGTGGTGGACTAGCGGGACGATACAATGAGCAGTTCTTC.

The rearrangement joins TRBV6-5 to TRBJ2-2, with D maybe TRBD2 (6 bases). There are 15 residues in the CDR3. Germline CDR1 reads MNHEY; CDR2 reads SVGAGI. The germline V and J ends were trimmed by 6 bases and 4 bases, with 15 bases remaining between them. CDR3 nucleotide sequence: TGTGCCAGCAGGGGGGTCGGGGGACGCACCGGGGAGCTGTTTTTT. Translated, it gives CASRGVGGRTGELFF.

This chain joins TRBV7-8 and TRBJ2-1, with D uncertain. V dropped 5 bases and J dropped 6 bases, with 11 bases sitting between them. The CDR3 has 13 amino acids. The germline V gene encodes CDR1 SGHVS and CDR2 FQNEAQ. CDR3 bases: TGTGCCAGCAGCCTAGGCCTGGGCAATGAGCAGTTCTTC. Protein: CASSLGLGNEQFF.

The V and J genes are TRBV27 and TRBJ1-4; D is uncertain. This CDR3 is built from 14 residues. The germline gives CDR1 MNHEY, CDR2 SMNVEV (reference sequence). Deletions cut 7 bases from V and 3 bases from J, with 12 bases between. DNA of the CDR3: TGTGCCAGCACCGGGTTTGGGGCTAATGAAAAACTGTTTTTT. Its protein product is CASTGFGANEKLFF. The full variable domain, rest sourced from reference TRBV27 and TRBJ1-4, is EAQVTQNPRYLITVTGKKLTVTCSQNMNHEYMSWYRQDPGLGLRQIYYSMNVEVTDKGDVPEGYKVSRKEKRNFPLILESPSPNQTSLYFCASTGFGANEKLFFGSGTQLSVL.

The chain carries TRBV28 and TRBJ2-1; possibly TRBD2 for D (6 bases). Germline values: CDR1 MDHEN, CDR2 SYDVKM. V dropped 8 bases and J dropped 3 bases, with 17 bases sitting between them. This CDR3 spans 15 amino acids. CDR3 loop: CASPTAGRDYNEQFF. In DNA form, the CDR3 reads TGTGCCAGCCCAACTGCGGGACGGGACTACAATGAGCAGTTCTTC.

The V gene is TRBV18, the J gene TRBJ2-7; D is tentatively TRBD1 or TRBD2 (5 bases each). Per germline, CDR1 KGHSH and CDR2 LQKENI. The ends were cut back, 2 bases at V and 2 bases at J, with 13 bases in the middle. The CDR3 is made up of 15 amino acids. The CDR3 DNA follows: TGTGCCAGCTCACCAGGGGGAGCCCTGGCCTACGAGCAGTACTTC. It translates to CASSPGGALAYEQYF.

This chain links TRBV2 with TRBJ1-2; TRBD1 matches at 8 bases. This CDR3 is 16 amino acids long. The J segment lost 6 bases and the V segment lost 1 base, leaving 10 bases of the junction unmatched. Per the germline V gene, CDR1 is SNHLY and CDR2 is FYNNEI. The CDR3 nucleotides read TGTGCCAGCAGTGAAGAGGGAGCGGACAGGGTCCATGGCTACACCTTC. As protein: CASSEEGADRVHGYTF.